The rows below give T cell receptor beta chains drawn from one sample of a study of cytomegalovirus exposure and HLA in healthy donors. Assay used: immunoSEQ multiplex PCR; TCRdb lists only in-frame clones, some missing. The sample has approximately 100,000 clones, approximately 89% seen once; the top ten hold around a tenth. Material for sequencing was PBMCs. Source of these receptors: a man aged 25-45 years in good health and CMV-seropositive. Each CDR3 is given with its conserved first and last residue. A D gene is named only where the DNA matches it firmly. Size is stated for part of the rows, as once, few or many counts, or as a class when the clone is expanded.

TRBV6-4,17,TRBJ2-7,TRBD2,NA,TGTGCCAGCAGTGCCCCAGGACTAGCGGGGCACTCCTACGAGCAGTACTTC,CASSAPGLAGHSYEQYF
TRBV5-6,14,TRBJ1-2,TRBD1,NA,TGTGCCAGCAGCCTGCCCGGGACAGCTTATGGCTACACCTTC,CASSLPGTAYGYTF
TRBV5-5,15,TRBJ2-5,NA,few,TGTGCCAGCAGCTTAGGTGGGCAGAAACAAGAGACCCAGTACTTC,CASSLGGQKQETQYF
TRBV19,16,TRBJ2-7,NA,few,TGTGCCAGTAGTACCCACTTTAGGGGAGGCGCCTACGAGCAGTACTTC,CASSTHFRGGAYEQYF
TRBV29-1,12,TRBJ2-7,NA,NA,TGCAGCGTTGAGCAGGGGGGCCACGAGCAGTACTTC,CSVEQGGHEQYF
TRBV10-1,14,TRBJ2-2,TRBD2,NA,TGCGCCAGCAGAGCGGGGGCTAACACCGGGGAGCTGTTTTTT,CASRAGANTGELFF
TRBV5-1,13,TRBJ2-7,NA,NA,TGCGCCAGCAGCTTGTATATCGGGGACGAGCAGTACTTC,CASSLYIGDEQYF
TRBV13,16,TRBJ2-7,NA,few,TGTGCCAGCAGCCTAATCCGTGGCAGGCAGGCCTACGAGCAGTACTTC,CASSLIRGRQAYEQYF
TRBV2,12,TRBJ1-1,NA,NA,TGTGCCAGCAGTAGACTTGGGACTGAAGCTTTCTTT,CASSRLGTEAFF
TRBV29-1,14,TRBJ2-2,NA,once,TGCAGCGCAAGGACAGACGCGAACACCGGGGAGCTGTTTTTT,CSARTDANTGELFF
TRBV9,14,TRBJ2-7,NA,NA,TGTGCCAGCAGCGTCTCGGGGAGACCCTACGAGCAGTACTTC,CASSVSGRPYEQYF
TRBV29-1,12,TRBJ1-5,NA,NA,TGCAGCGCTACCGCTAGCAATCAGCCCCAGCATTTT,CSATASNQPQHF
TRBV15,14,TRBJ1-2,NA,NA,TGTGCCACCAGCAGAGATGGTGCGGGCGGAGGCTACACCTTC,CATSRDGAGGGYTF
TRBV2,17,TRBJ2-2,TRBD1,once,TGTGCCAGCAGTGGGGGCGATCCGGGACAGGTCGCCGGGGAGCTGTTTTTT,CASSGGDPGQVAGELFF
TRBV28,15,TRBJ2-7,TRBD2,NA,TGTGCCAGCAGTTTACGGCTAGCGGAGCACTACGAGCAGTACTTC,CASSLRLAEHYEQYF
TRBV28,18,TRBJ2-2,TRBD2,NA,TGTGCCAGCAGTCCCCTACTAGCGGGAGGATTGGTCATCGGGGAGCTGTTTTTT,CASSPLLAGGLVIGELFF
TRBV28,14,TRBJ1-1,TRBD1,NA,TGTGCCAGCAGGCGGGACAGGTTGGGCACTGAAGCTTTCTTT,CASRRDRLGTEAFF
TRBV9,16,TRBJ2-5,TRBD2,few,TGTGCCAGCAGCGTAGGGGCTAGCGGGAGTCACGAGACCCAGTACTTC,CASSVGASGSHETQYF
TRBV30,15,TRBJ1-4,TRBD1,NA,TGTGCCTGGAGTTTCTTCGGGACAGGGTGGAAAAAACTGTTTTTT,CAWSFFGTGWKKLFF
TRBV5-1,15,TRBJ1-1,NA,few,TGCGCCAGCAGCTTTTTCAGGGAAGGGAACACTGAAGCTTTCTTT,CASSFFREGNTEAFF
TRBV28,14,TRBJ1-5,TRBD1,NA,TGTGCCAGCAGACCAGGGGGCAGCAATCAGCCCCAGCATTTT,CASRPGGSNQPQHF
TRBV11-2,15,TRBJ2-7,TRBD1,NA,TGTGCCAGCAGCTTCTTTGGGACAGGGGGCTACGAGCAGTACTTC,CASSFFGTGGYEQYF
TRBV7-9,14,TRBJ2-1,TRBD1,NA,TGTGCCAGCAGCCGGGACAGGGGTTCCAATGAGCAGTTCTTC,CASSRDRGSNEQFF